These 9 T cell receptor beta chains share one sample of origin, sequenced in a study of T cells in tumors after PD-1 blockade. The data were produced by immunoSEQ multiplex PCR, yet TCRdb's version contains in-frame clones alone and is incomplete. Seen here are some 24,000 clones, about 84% observed once, and the top ten hold more than 10%. The sequenced sample was PBMCs, obtained after anti-PD-1 treatment. The source is a human donor with basal cell carcinoma.

This sequence joins TRBV24-1 and TRBJ2-2; no clear D gene. Trimming shortened V by 4 bases and J by 5 bases, and 4 bases separated the two germline ends. CDR1 and CDR2 from the germline V gene are KGHDR and SFDVKD. The CDR3 covers 12 residues. CDR3 nucleotide sequence: TGTGCCACCAGTGACCTGACCGGGGAGCTGTTTTTT. This translates into CATSDLTGELFF.

The V call is TRBV10-3, the J call TRBJ1-5; the D is unclear. CDR1 ENHRY and CDR2 SYGVKD come from the germline V gene. V was clipped by 0 bases and J by 8 bases, with 8 bases between them. This CDR3 comprises 13 residues. The CDR3 loop is CAISESPEKPQHF. The CDR3, as DNA: TGTGCCATCAGTGAGTCTCCCGAAAAGCCCCAGCATTTT.

The chain joins TRBV2 to TRBJ2-4, with TRBD2 matching over 12 bases. This CDR3 is 18 amino acids long. The junction had 12 bases not matched to a gene; V was cut back by 9 bases and J by 0 bases. Germline V lookup: CDR1 SNHLY, CDR2 FYNNEI. CDR3 sequence (DNA): TGTGCCAGTATCCTTAGGGCTAGCGGGGGGGAAGCCAAAAACATTCAGTACTTC. Its protein is CASILRASGGEAKNIQYF.

V and J are TRBV14 and TRBJ2-1; maybe TRBD2 (6 bases). The length of the CDR3 is 15 residues. Germline CDR1 reads SGHDN; CDR2 reads FVKESK. V shed 1 base and J shed 6 bases, with 13 bases lying between them. CDR3 loop: CASSQGAWGGNEQFF. In nucleotides, the CDR3 is TGTGCCAGCAGCCAAGGAGCATGGGGAGGCAATGAGCAGTTCTTC.

This chain uses TRBV13 with TRBJ1-1; the match to TRBD1 covers 7 bases. The J segment lost 1 base and the V segment lost 5 bases, leaving 13 bases of the junction unmatched. The CDR3 contains 17 residues. CDR1 and CDR2 from the germline V gene are PRHDT and FYEKMQ (reference sequence). The CDR3 bases are TGTGCCAGCAGCACCGATTATAAGACAGGGAAGAACACTGAAGCTTTCTTT. Residues: CASSTDYKTGKNTEAFF.

The chain employs TRBV20-1 and TRBJ1-1, with unresolved D. V lost 3 bases to trimming and J lost 1 base, with 12 bases between them. Per germline, CDR1 DFQATT and CDR2 SNEGSKA (reference sequence). CDR3 length equals 14 residues. Written as DNA, the CDR3 is TGCAGTGCTAGTCCAGCTTATCGGAACACTGAAGCTTTCTTT. It translates to CSASPAYRNTEAFF.

V usage is TRBV27 and J usage is TRBJ1-4; D is perhaps TRBD1 (5 bases). The CDR3 consists of 13 residues. CDR1 is MNHEY and CDR2 is SMNVEV in the germline V gene (reference sequence). V lost 6 bases and J 8 bases, leaving 13 bases between the germline ends. CDR3 nucleotides: TGTGCCAGCAGCCTCATGGGGCGGGAAAAACTGTTTTTT. It encodes CASSLMGREKLFF.

Here the CDR3 reads CASSLDRKANYGYTF. The CDR3 DNA reads as TGTGCCAGCAGTCTAGACAGGAAGGCTAACTATGGCTACACCTTC. The rearrangement uses TRBV6-6 and TRBJ1-2, with D possibly TRBD1 on 6 matching bases. Per germline, CDR1 MNHNY and CDR2 SVGAGI (reference sequence). This CDR3 comprises 15 residues. V was shortened by 5 bases and J by 0 bases, with 13 bases between the two germline ends.

The chain employs TRBV18 and TRBJ2-3, with TRBD2 identical over 9 bases. Germline V lookup: CDR1 KGHSH, CDR2 LQKENI. This CDR3 region has 16 residues. V was clipped by 2 bases and J by 4 bases; unmatched bases: 7. This CDR3 reads CASSPYGGGGPDTQYF. DNA for the CDR3: TGTGCCAGCTCACCATATGGCGGGGGGGGCCCAGATACGCAGTATTTT. Drawing the rest from reference TRBV18 and TRBJ2-3, the complete variable domain is NAGVMQNPRHLVRRRGQEARLRCSPMKGHSHVYWYRQLPEEGLKFMVYLQKENIIDESGMPKERFSAEFPKEGPSILRIQQVVRGDSAAYFCASSPYGGGGPDTQYFGPGTRLTVL.